These 28 T cell receptor beta chains originate from one sample sequenced in a study of OX40 agonist ivuxolimab in advanced cancers. Libraries were prepared by immunoSEQ multiplex PCR; TCRdb keeps only in-frame clonotypes and omits some of them. The top ten hold about 3.4% of the sample, which has tens of thousands of clones, 65% to 90% seen once. Sequencing used CD4+ or CD8+ T cells sorted from blood, obtained in a trial of the OX40 agonist ivuxolimab. These receptor sequences come from an adult with an advanced solid tumor such as melanoma, head and neck, liver or kidney cancer.

This chain joins TRBV6-6 and TRBJ1-5; D remains ambiguous. This CDR3 comprises 11 residues. Between the trimmed V and J ends, which lost 6 bases and 11 bases, there was a span of 11 bases. Germline CDR1 MNHNY, CDR2 SVGAGI (reference sequence). CDR3 in amino acids: CASSLGWSQHF. CDR3 DNA sequence: TGTGCCAGCAGCCTTGGCTGGTCCCAGCATTTT.

The count of this clone is one. This chain connects TRBV19 to TRBJ2-5; D may be TRBD1 (7 bases). There are 15 residues in the CDR3. With 6 bases removed from V and 4 bases from J, the gap between germline ends came to 18 bases. CDR1 is LNHDA and CDR2 is SQIVND in the germline V gene (reference sequence). Here the CDR3 reads CASRTRGGGVETQYF. Written as DNA, the CDR3 is TGTGCCAGTAGGACCCGCGGAGGGGGCGTAGAGACCCAGTACTTC.

The chain has TRBV4-3 and TRBJ2-7; D ambiguous. The CDR3 spans 17 residues. The V gene's germline CDR1 is LGHNA and CDR2 YSLEER. The V gene lost 0 bases and the J gene lost 0 bases, with 15 bases spanning the gap. The CDR3 nucleotides read TGCGCCAGCAGCCAAGAGCTCGCTAGTTTATTCTCCTACGAGCAGTACTTC. Translating gives CASSQELASLFSYEQYF.

The gene calls are TRBV18 and TRBJ1-1; 9 bases agree with TRBD1. The CDR3 runs to 15 residues. V gave up 6 bases and J gave up 2 bases; unmatched junction bases: 7. In germline, CDR1 is KGHSH, CDR2 LQKENI. The CDR3 reads CASSLTTGGNTEAFF. The CDR3 DNA reads as TGTGCCAGCTCCCTAACTACAGGGGGCAACACTGAAGCTTTCTTT.

The J gene is TRBJ2-4, the V gene TRBV12-5, with a possible D match to TRBD1 (6 bases). V was trimmed by 6 bases and J by 8 bases, leaving 14 bases between them. The V gene's germline CDR1 is LGHNT and CDR2 FRNRAP. CDR3 size: 13 residues. CDR3 sequence: CASGPQGSDIQYF. Here the CDR3 DNA reads TGTGCTAGTGGGCCGCAGGGGTCGGACATTCAGTACTTC.

The V call is TRBV14, the J call TRBJ1-1; weak D call: TRBD1 (6 bases). V was clipped by 2 bases and J by 11 bases, with 18 bases between them. The CDR3 length is 14 residues. From germline, CDR1 is SGHDN and CDR2 FVKESK. The CDR3 DNA is TGTGCCAGCAGCCAAATGGGCCAGGGGCCTCGGGCTTTCTTT. This encodes CASSQMGQGPRAFF.

CDR3 sequence: CASTSRRGYNEQFF. The CDR3 region has the DNA TGTGCCAGCACTTCGAGGAGGGGATACAATGAGCAGTTCTTC. V is TRBV6-6 and J is TRBJ2-1; possible D gene TRBD2, 6 bases. The CDR3 has 14 amino acids. V lost 7 bases and J 4 bases, leaving 14 bases between the germline ends. Germline V CDR1 and CDR2: MNHNY, SVGAGI (reference sequence).

This clone ranks as medium-sized. CDR3 bases: TGTGCCACCGCTCGTAAAGGGGGCAGGGGCTACACCTTC. Its translation: CATARKGGRGYTF. The V gene is TRBV6-5, the J gene TRBJ1-2; 7 nucleotides agree with TRBD1. Germline values: CDR1 MNHEY, CDR2 SVGAGI. The CDR3 contains 13 residues. Trimming took 10 bases from V and 8 from J; bases not matched to a gene: 13.

This clone was found once. The chain couples TRBV5-1 to TRBJ2-1; 15 bases are a match to TRBD2. This CDR3 contains 21 residues. Germline V gives CDR1 SGHRS, CDR2 YFSETQ. Trimming cost V 1 base and J 4 bases; bases outside gene matches: 15. Written as DNA, the CDR3 is TGCGCCAGCAGCTTGCTCGGGGGCGGACTAGCGGGAGGGCCGACGTACAATGAGCAGTTCTTC. Its translation is CASSLLGGGLAGGPTYNEQFF. Based on the CDR3 plus reference TRBV5-1 and TRBJ2-1, the full variable domain is KAGVTQTPRYLIKTRGQQVTLSCSPISGHRSVSWYQQTPGQGLQFLFEYFSETQRNKGNFPGRFSGRQFSNSRSEMNVSTLELGDSALYLCASSLLGGGLAGGPTYNEQFFGPGTRLTVL.

This clone has more than one count but fewer than ten. This chain links TRBV9 with TRBJ1-1, with 8 bases fitting TRBD1. CDR1 is SGDLS and CDR2 is YYNGEE in the germline V gene. Trimming removed 3 bases from V and 1 base from J; junction bases left unmatched: 11. This CDR3 spans 17 amino acids. Written as DNA, the CDR3 is TGTGCCAGCAGCGAGTCGACAGGGGCACTCCGGAACACTGAAGCTTTCTTT. Translation gives CASSESTGALRNTEAFF.

The CDR3: CASSPTRNDREGTDTQYF. For the CDR3, the DNA is TGTGCCAGCTCTCCAACCCGAAACGACAGGGAAGGGACAGATACGCAGTATTTT. The genes are TRBV18 and TRBJ2-3; 7 nucleotides match TRBD1. CDR3 length: 18 amino acids. Germline assignment: CDR1 KGHSH and CDR2 LQKENI. The V and J ends lost 6 bases and 3 bases, in that order; junction bases with no gene match: 18. The whole variable domain, filled in from reference TRBV18 and TRBJ2-3, reads NAGVMQNPRHLVRRRGQEARLRCSPMKGHSHVYWYRQLPEEGLKFMVYLQKENIIDESGMPKERFSAEFPKEGPSILRIQQVVRGDSAAYFCASSPTRNDREGTDTQYFGPGTRLTVL.

The V and J genes are TRBV28 and TRBJ2-1; D gene uncertain. The CDR3 runs 13 residues. V gave up 3 bases and J gave up 0 bases, with 3 bases separating them. Germline CDR1 and CDR2: MDHEN and SYDVKM. The CDR3 bases are TGTGCCAGCAGTTTGATCTCCTACAATGAGCAGTTCTTC. This codes for CASSLISYNEQFF.

J is TRBJ2-7 and V is TRBV9, with 11 bases lining up with TRBD2. Germline V gene lookup returns CDR1 SGDLS and CDR2 YYNGEE. This CDR3 has 15 amino acids. The V gene end was trimmed by 3 bases and the J gene end by 7 bases; junction bases not matched to a gene: 9. The CDR3 sequence is CASSALKGLAEEQYF. CDR3 nucleotides: TGTGCCAGCAGCGCCCTGAAGGGACTAGCGGAGGAGCAGTACTTC.

Only one count was recorded for this clone. The chain has TRBV11-2 and TRBJ2-7; the match to TRBD2 covers 11 bases. Germline CDR1 reads SGHAT; CDR2 reads FQNNGV. Germline trimming cut 6 bases from V and 3 bases from J; bases unmatched to any gene: 19. The CDR3 totals 19 residues. CDR3 sequence (DNA): TGTGCCAGCAGTTTCGACAACAGCCCCGGGACTAGCGGAAGCTACGAGCAGTACTTC. Its translation: CASSFDNSPGTSGSYEQYF.

The chain carries TRBV18 and TRBJ2-7, with a weak D call TRBD2 (5 bases). The CDR3 consists of 14 residues. V lost 3 bases and J 3 bases, leaving 12 bases between the germline ends. Germline loops: CDR1 KGHSH, CDR2 LQKENI. CDR3 sequence reads: CASSPETSFYEQYF. The CDR3 DNA reads TGTGCCAGCTCACCGGAAACTAGTTTCTACGAGCAGTACTTC.

The rearrangement links TRBV5-1 to TRBJ2-3; maybe TRBD2 (5 bases). Looked up from germline, CDR1 is SGHRS and CDR2 is YFSETQ. The CDR3 runs to 14 residues. V was trimmed by 3 bases and J by 8 bases, leaving 16 bases between them. DNA of the CDR3: TGCGCCAGCAGCTCAGACTCCCGCGGAGGTACGCAGTATTTT. It encodes CASSSDSRGGTQYF.

The rearrangement links TRBV19 to TRBJ2-5; D possibly corresponds to TRBD1 (5 bases). V was shortened by 1 base and J by 3 bases, with 6 bases between the two germline ends. Germline lookup yields CDR1 LNHDA and CDR2 SQIVND (reference sequence). This CDR3 is built from 13 residues. The CDR3 loop reads CASSIGTKETQYF. CDR3 nucleotides: TGTGCCAGTAGTATAGGGACAAAAGAGACCCAGTACTTC.

This clone has more than one count but fewer than ten. The rearrangement uses TRBV4-3 and TRBJ2-7; 9 bases fit TRBD2. J lost 4 bases, V lost 4 bases, and 8 bases had no gene match. CDR3 size: 15 residues. CDR1 is LGHNA and CDR2 is YSLEER in the germline V gene. The CDR3 here is CASSPSLAGLYEQYF. CDR3 DNA sequence: TGCGCCAGCAGCCCGAGTCTAGCGGGACTATACGAGCAGTACTTC.

This clone was seen only a few times. The rearrangement joins TRBV5-1 to TRBJ1-4; 8 bases are a match to TRBD1. Germline V CDR1 and CDR2: SGHRS, YFSETQ. Trimming cost V 4 bases and J 7 bases; bases outside gene matches: 6. The CDR3 covers 14 residues. Here the CDR3 reads CASSPGTGPEKLFF. CDR3 nucleotide sequence: TGCGCCAGCAGCCCCGGGACAGGACCTGAAAAACTGTTTTTT.

The chain joins TRBV9 to TRBJ2-3; 9 bases line up with TRBD2. CDR3 length: 18 residues. Trimming at V came to 3 bases and at J to 2 bases, leaving 13 bases not matched to a gene. Germline lookup yields CDR1 SGDLS and CDR2 YYNGEE. CDR3 coding DNA: TGTGCCAGCAGCGCGCGGGCTAGCGGGATTATTAACACAGATACGCAGTATTTT. It specifies CASSARASGIINTDTQYF. The entire variable domain, with the rest obtained from reference TRBV9 and TRBJ2-3, is as follows: DSGVTQTPKHLITATGQRVTLRCSPRSGDLSVYWYQQSLDQGLQFLIQYYNGEERAKGNILERFSAQQFPDLHSELNLSSLELGDSALYFCASSARASGIINTDTQYFGPGTRLTVL.

V gene TRBV9 combines with J gene TRBJ1-1, with D hard to call. CDR3 length: 12 amino acids. Germline lookup yields CDR1 SGDLS and CDR2 YYNGEE. The V end was cut by 4 bases, the J end by 0 bases, with 4 bases between. CDR3 in amino acids: CASSQMNTEAFF. CDR3 nucleotides: TGTGCCAGCAGCCAAATGAACACTGAAGCTTTCTTT.

The sample holds one count of this clone. V usage is TRBV11-3 and J usage is TRBJ2-1; 10 bases line up with TRBD2. CDR1 and CDR2 (germline): SGHNT, YENEEA. The ends lost 0 bases at V and 3 bases at J; junction bases unmatched: 14. The CDR3 covers 20 residues. The CDR3 DNA reads as TGTGCCAGCAGCTTAGAATTGGCTAGCGGGAGTTATGCCCTCTACAATGAGCAGTTCTTC. Amino acid sequence: CASSLELASGSYALYNEQFF.

The chain links TRBV4-3 to TRBJ2-4, with D maybe TRBD2 (5 bases). CDR3 length: 14 amino acids. Germline V gene lookup returns CDR1 LGHNA and CDR2 YSLEER. Deletions cut 4 bases from V and 8 bases from J, with 15 bases between. The CDR3 DNA sequence: TGCGCCAGCAGCCCTTCGGGGATGGGTGACATTCAGTACTTC. Translation: CASSPSGMGDIQYF.

The rearrangement links TRBV11-2 to TRBJ2-5, with D possibly TRBD1 on 7 matching bases. Germline lookup yields CDR1 SGHAT and CDR2 FQNNGV. The CDR3 sequence is 14 residues long. The V end lost 4 bases, the J end lost 7 bases, and 16 bases lay between the germline ends. CDR3 amino acids: CASSSQGRAGTQYF. CDR3 coding DNA: TGTGCCAGCAGCTCACAGGGGAGAGCGGGGACCCAGTACTTC.

The rearrangement joins TRBV5-1 to TRBJ1-3, with D possibly TRBD1 on 5 matching bases. The CDR3 sequence is 17 residues long. From germline, CDR1 is SGHRS and CDR2 YFSETQ. The V and J ends lost 0 bases and 1 base respectively, with 14 bases between them. This chain's CDR3 is CASSLGLQGLSGNTIYF. The CDR3 DNA is TGCGCCAGCAGCTTGGGACTCCAGGGTCTGTCTGGAAACACCATATATTTT.

The chain employs TRBV9 and TRBJ1-6, with D possibly matching TRBD1 (5 bases). Deletions cut 4 bases from V and 5 bases from J, with 16 bases between. Germline loops: CDR1 SGDLS, CDR2 YYNGEE. This CDR3 region has 16 residues. The CDR3 reads CASSPWEGLNNSPLHF. In DNA form, the CDR3 reads TGTGCCAGCAGCCCTTGGGAGGGGCTAAATAATTCACCCCTCCACTTT.

The chain carries TRBV10-2 and TRBJ2-1; 10 bases are shared with TRBD2. The germline CDR1 and CDR2 sequences are WSHSY and SAAADI. This CDR3 is built from 15 residues. After removal of 8 bases from V and 8 bases from J, the junction contained 12 bases not matched to a gene. This CDR3 is CASAPGASGGDEQFF. In DNA form, the CDR3 reads TGCGCCAGCGCGCCCGGGGCTAGCGGGGGAGATGAGCAGTTCTTC.

The genes are TRBV10-3 and TRBJ2-7; possibly TRBD1 or TRBD2 for D (6 bases each). V gave up 11 bases and J gave up 6 bases, with 23 bases separating them. Per the germline V gene, CDR1 is ENHRY and CDR2 is SYGVKD. CDR3 length: 14 amino acids. The CDR3 nucleotides are TGTGCCGTCTCACCCACGGGGGCGGAGGTCGAGCAGTACTTC. Translation gives CAVSPTGAEVEQYF.